This T cell receptor beta chain was sequenced during a study of shared clonotypes between healthy human individuals. As for the study in general: The donors, two women and a few men, were aged 18 to 49.

V was cut by 6 bases and J by 6 bases, with 4 bases left in between. Germline values: CDR1 SNHLY, CDR2 FYNNEI. This CDR3 region has 10 residues. Profiling relied on immunoSEQ multiplex PCR, and the TCRdb table lists in-frame clones only, not all of them. The table lists some 2,500,000 clones, less than 95% of them singletons. This clone has just a few counts. In the same sample, other DNA sequences code for this CDR3. J is TRBJ2-3 and V is TRBV2; D gene unclear. The source is a man in his late teens or twenties in good health. Some clones in this sample may be carry-over from other donors' samples. Material for sequencing was naive CD4+ T cells from PBMCs. Subset of the sample: CD45RA+ positively selected. As DNA, the CDR3 is TGTGCCAGCAGGGCGGATACGCAGTATTTT. It specifies CASRADTQYF. Supplemented by reference TRBV2 and TRBJ2-3, the full variable domain reads EPEVTQTPSHQVTQMGQEVILRCVPISNHLYFYWYRQILGQKVEFLVSFYNNEISEKSEIFDDQFSVERPDGSNFTLKIRSTKLEDSAMYFCASRADTQYFGPGTRLTVL.